This T cell receptor (beta chain) derives from a study of blood T cell repertoires in COVID-19. The J segment lost 2 bases and the V segment lost 0 bases, leaving 6 bases of the junction unmatched. The CDR3 is 18 residues long. Germline lookup yields CDR1 MDHEN and CDR2 SYDVKM. This table comes from immunoSEQ multiplex PCR, and its TCRdb copy is limited to in-frame clones, with some not included. Here the sample spans 400,000 or so clones, 80% to 90% being singletons. Residents of 24 US areas, aged roughly 18 to 89 years, made up the participants. Donors in Cohort 3 counted as recovered after two negative PCRs, clearance, or symptom resolution.

This sequence joins TRBV28 and TRBJ2-3, with 12 bases identical to TRBD2. The sequencing sample was made of PBMCs or T cells enriched from blood (not recorded which). The TCR comes from a man aged 30 to 45 who had recovered from COVID-19. CDR3: CASSLWTSGSNPTDTQYF. In DNA form, the CDR3 reads TGTGCCAGCAGTTTATGGACTAGCGGGAGTAATCCCACAGATACGCAGTATTTT.